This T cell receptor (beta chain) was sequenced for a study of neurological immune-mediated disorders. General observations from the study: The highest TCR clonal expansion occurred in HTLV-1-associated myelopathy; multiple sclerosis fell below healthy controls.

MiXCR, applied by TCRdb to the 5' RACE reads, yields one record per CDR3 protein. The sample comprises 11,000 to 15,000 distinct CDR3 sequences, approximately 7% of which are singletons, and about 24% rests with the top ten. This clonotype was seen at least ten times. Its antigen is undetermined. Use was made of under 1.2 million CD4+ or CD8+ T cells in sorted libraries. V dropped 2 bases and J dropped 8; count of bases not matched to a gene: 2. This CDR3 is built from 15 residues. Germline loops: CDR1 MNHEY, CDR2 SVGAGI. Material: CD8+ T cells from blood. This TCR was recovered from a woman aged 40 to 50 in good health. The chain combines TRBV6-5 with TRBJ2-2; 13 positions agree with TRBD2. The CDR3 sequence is CASSYGTSGVGELFF. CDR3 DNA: TGTGCCAGCAGTTACGGGACTAGCGGGGTGGGGGAGCTGTTTTTT.